Below are 20 T cell receptor beta chains sequenced from a single sample in a study of blood T cell repertoires in COVID-19. Using immunoSEQ multiplex PCR, the repertoire was profiled, and TCRdb retains in-frame clones only, with some absent. The sample comprises 64,000 or so clones, 65% to 90% of which are singletons, and 1.2% rests with the top ten. Sequencing was carried out using peripheral blood. The receptors stem from a man aged 40-49 years with acute or convalescent COVID-19.

V and J are TRBV29-1 and TRBJ1-2, with 8 bases aligning to TRBD1. V lost 6 bases and J lost 8; bases outside the gene matches: 5. This CDR3 is 11 amino acids long. Germline CDR1 is SQVTM and CDR2 is ANQGSEA. This chain's CDR3 is CSVATGEGYTF. The CDR3 nucleotides read TGCAGCGTAGCGACAGGGGAAGGCTACACCTTC.

The gene calls are TRBV5-4 and TRBJ2-4; perhaps TRBD2 as D (6 bases). Per the germline V gene, CDR1 is SGHNT and CDR2 is YYREEE (reference sequence). The CDR3 is 15 amino acids. Trimming took off 2 bases at V and 5 bases at J, with 14 bases between the two ends. The DNA for the CDR3 is TGTGCCAGCAGCTTTGGGGGGAGATACGAAAACATTCAGTACTTC. Its protein is CASSFGGRYENIQYF.

V usage is TRBV5-4 and J usage is TRBJ2-7, with D maybe TRBD2 (7 bases). The CDR3 covers 19 residues. Germline loops: CDR1 SGHNT, CDR2 YYREEE (reference sequence). The V end was cut by 1 base, the J end by 2 bases, with 25 bases between. The CDR3 loop reads CASSLRGLGQGGETYEQYF. As DNA, the CDR3 is TGTGCCAGCAGCTTGAGAGGGCTGGGGCAAGGGGGGGAAACCTACGAGCAGTACTTC. Full variable domain (rest looked up from reference TRBV5-4 and TRBJ2-7): ETGVTQSPTHLIKTRGQQVTLRCSSQSGHNTVSWYQQALGQGPQFIFQYYREEENGRGNFPPRFSGLQFPNYSSELNVNALELDDSALYLCASSLRGLGQGGETYEQYFGPGTRLTVT.

V gene TRBV10-3 combines with J gene TRBJ1-6, with 8 positions matching TRBD1. The CDR3 has 13 amino acids. The ends lost 7 bases at V and 7 bases at J; junction bases unmatched: 3. CDR1 is ENHRY, CDR2 SYGVKD, per germline. The CDR3 loop is CAIKRDRNSPLHF. In DNA, the CDR3 is TGTGCCATCAAAAGGGACAGGAATTCACCCCTCCACTTT.

The rearrangement links TRBV9 to TRBJ2-7; TRBD2 might be the D (6 bases). Deletions cut 4 bases from V and 3 bases from J, with 14 bases between. This CDR3 contains 14 residues. Germline V gene data show CDR1 as SGDLS and CDR2 as YYNGEE. The CDR3 spells CASSLGLAVYEQYF. The CDR3 coding sequence is TGTGCCAGCAGCCTCGGATTAGCGGTCTACGAGCAGTACTTC.

The chain combines TRBV5-4 with TRBJ2-6; 8 bases are a match to TRBD2. This CDR3 has 17 residues. Germline-derived CDR1 and CDR2 are SGHNT and YYREEE (reference sequence). The J segment lost 0 bases and the V segment lost 1 base, leaving 3 bases of the junction unmatched. In DNA form, the CDR3 reads TGTGCCAGCAGCTTGAGCGGGGGAAGCTCTGGGGCCAACGTCCTGACTTTC. Translating gives CASSLSGGSSGANVLTF.

In this sample, this clone turned up a few times. Additional DNA sequences in this sample encode the identical CDR3. The J gene is TRBJ1-1, the V gene TRBV12-5, with D perhaps matching TRBD1 (6 bases). Between the trimmed V and J ends, which lost 5 bases and 1 base, there was a span of 8 bases. Germline CDR1 reads LGHNT; CDR2 reads FRNRAP. The CDR3 has 13 amino acids. The CDR3 protein is CASGLRGNTEAFF. CDR3 sequence (DNA): TGTGCTAGTGGTCTCAGGGGGAACACTGAAGCTTTCTTT.

The J gene is TRBJ2-1, the V gene TRBV19; the match to TRBD2 covers 9 bases. The germline V gene encodes CDR1 LNHDA and CDR2 SQIVND (reference sequence). V lost 9 bases to trimming and J lost 12 bases; unmatched junction nucleotides: 21. The CDR3 is made up of 16 amino acids. DNA of the CDR3: TGTGCCAGCCTCCCGGCCAGCGGGGGGACCGAGTACAGGCAGTTCTTC. It codes for CASLPASGGTEYRQFF.

This chain uses TRBV9 with TRBJ2-1, with 7 bases matching TRBD2. V was pared by 4 bases and J by 10 bases, with 11 bases of the junction left unmatched. This CDR3 is built from 14 residues. Germline V lookup: CDR1 SGDLS, CDR2 YYNGEE. CDR3 region: CASSPGGRLREQFF. CDR3 in DNA: TGTGCCAGCAGCCCCGGGGGGAGGTTACGAGAGCAGTTCTTC.

This clone was recorded once. This rearrangement joins TRBV5-1 to TRBJ2-5, with 7 bases fitting TRBD1. The CDR3 is 14 residues long. CDR1 SGHRS and CDR2 YFSETQ come from the germline V gene. The trim removed 4 bases at V and 4 bases at J, leaving 7 bases unmatched. The CDR3 DNA sequence: TGCGCCAGCAGCCCCGTGACAGGGAGAGAGACCCAGTACTTC. This codes for CASSPVTGRETQYF.

The chain has TRBV6-2 or TRBV6-3 and TRBJ1-3; 7 nucleotides align to TRBD1. This CDR3 is built from 17 residues. The V gene end was trimmed by 2 bases and the J gene end by 0 bases; junction bases not matched to a gene: 7. The germline V gene encodes CDR1 MNHEY and CDR2 SVGEGT. The CDR3 loop is CASSYGTASYSGNTIYF. For the CDR3, the DNA is TGTGCCAGCAGTTACGGGACAGCATCCTACTCTGGAAACACCATATATTTT.

The rearrangement uses TRBV20-1 and TRBJ1-2; a weak D match, TRBD1 (6 bases). V was pared by 3 bases and J by 7 bases, with 12 bases between. In germline, CDR1 is DFQATT, CDR2 SNEGSKA (reference sequence). This CDR3 spans 12 amino acids. CDR3 sequence (DNA): TGCAGTGCTAGTTTACAGGGTTCTGGCTACACCTTC. This translates into CSASLQGSGYTF.

This chain connects TRBV5-1 to TRBJ1-1; 9 bases are a match to TRBD1. Trimming at V came to 1 base and at J to 8 bases, leaving 9 bases not matched to a gene. Germline V CDR1 and CDR2: SGHRS, YFSETQ. This CDR3 spans 15 amino acids. The CDR3 DNA reads as TGCGCCAGCAGCTTGAACAGGGGGCCCATGAGCGAAGCTTTCTTT. Translation gives CASSLNRGPMSEAFF.

This sequence joins TRBV11-2 and TRBJ1-2; TRBD1 is a possible D gene (6 bases). This CDR3 has 14 amino acids. The ends were cut back, 1 base at V and 5 bases at J, with 11 bases in the middle. Germline CDR1 reads SGHAT; CDR2 reads FQNNGV. This CDR3 is CASSLGGGEYGYTF. In nucleotides, the CDR3 is TGTGCCAGCAGCTTAGGAGGGGGGGAATATGGCTACACCTTC.

This rearrangement joins TRBV9 to TRBJ2-2; 11 bases are shared with TRBD2. Looked up from germline, CDR1 is SGDLS and CDR2 is YYNGEE. The CDR3 has 16 residues. V lost 1 base to trimming and J lost 3 bases; unmatched junction nucleotides: 2. The DNA of the CDR3 is TGTGCCAGCAGCGTACTAGCGGGGGGACACACCGGGGAGCTGTTTTTT. It yields the protein CASSVLAGGHTGELFF. Full variable domain (missing parts from reference TRBV9 and TRBJ2-2): DSGVTQTPKHLITATGQRVTLRCSPRSGDLSVYWYQQSLDQGLQFLIQYYNGEERAKGNILERFSAQQFPDLHSELNLSSLELGDSALYFCASSVLAGGHTGELFFGEGSRLTVL.

The chain couples TRBV9 to TRBJ2-7, with 8 bases aligning to TRBD2. Germline-derived CDR1 and CDR2 are SGDLS and YYNGEE. The CDR3 has 16 amino acids. The junction had 14 bases not matched to a gene; V was cut back by 7 bases and J by 2 bases. CDR3 sequence reads: CASRPGGRGATYEQYF. In nucleotides, the CDR3 is TGTGCCAGCCGCCCGGGGGGGCGGGGGGCTACCTACGAGCAGTACTTC.

The rearrangement joins TRBV6-1 to TRBJ1-1; D remains ambiguous. Deletions cut 2 bases from V and 4 bases from J, with 14 bases between. The germline gives CDR1 MNHNS, CDR2 SASEGT. The CDR3 is 15 amino acids. The DNA for the CDR3 is TGTGCCAGCAGTGAAAGTCGGTCCGGGTTCACTGAAGCTTTCTTT. Translated: CASSESRSGFTEAFF.

The gene calls are TRBV10-2 and TRBJ2-2; 11 bases fit TRBD2. CDR1 and CDR2 from the germline V gene are WSHSY and SAAADI. The CDR3 loop spans 18 amino acids. V trimming: 3 bases; J trimming: 4 bases; junction bases outside the gene matches: 10. The CDR3 is CASSDRALAGGRTGELFF. In DNA, the CDR3 is TGCGCCAGCAGTGACCGAGCCCTAGCGGGGGGACGCACCGGGGAGCTGTTTTTT.

This chain joins TRBV24-1 and TRBJ2-1, with D possibly being TRBD1 (6 bases). The CDR3 extends over 15 amino acids. The germline CDR1 and CDR2 sequences are KGHDR and SFDVKD. Trimming left V 4 bases short and J 9 bases short, with 18 bases between. This chain's CDR3 is CATSDAEGVGREQFF. The CDR3 DNA sequence: TGTGCCACCAGTGACGCCGAGGGGGTTGGTCGTGAGCAGTTCTTC.

The chain recombines TRBV27 with TRBJ1-5; a weak D match, TRBD1 (6 bases). This CDR3 spans 16 amino acids. Germline CDR1 and CDR2: MNHEY and SMNVEV (reference sequence). The ends were cut back, 6 bases at V and 4 bases at J, with 19 bases in the middle. The CDR3 protein is CASRGWKGEGNQPQHF. The CDR3 nucleotides are TGTGCCAGCAGGGGGTGGAAGGGGGAAGGGAATCAGCCCCAGCATTTT.